This T cell receptor beta chain was retrieved from a study of post-analysis software for immune sequencing data. Study information: Relapsing-remitting, secondary progressive and progressive-relapsing multiple sclerosis courses were included. Study-wide findings and caveats: A few TRBV segments occurring more often in patients than controls included TRBV5-6, TRBV5-1 and TRBV20-1. Co-batched samples clustered tightly together by F measure. Controls had significantly higher normalized Chao1 diversity than multiple sclerosis patients.

Comments on this clonotype: The antigen remains unidentified.

V was clipped by 0 bases and J by 13 bases, with 14 bases between them. Germline loops: CDR1 SGHRS, CDR2 YFSETQ. The CDR3 has 13 residues. Prepared TCR beta cDNA libraries contained unique molecular identifiers. T cells, roughly 0.95 to 10 million of them, yielded approximately 530,000 cDNA molecules. TCRdb re-called the PCR reads with MiXCR, one entry per CDR3 protein. The sample lists about 680,000 distinct CDR3 sequences, around 60% occurring once. The receptor's source is a girl aged 2 to 9 with multiple sclerosis. The gene calls are TRBV5-1 and TRBJ2-1; D may match TRBD1 or TRBD2 (5 bases each). The sequenced sample consisted of blood. The CDR3 reads CASSLVSEGPQFF. CDR3 in DNA: TGCGCCAGCAGCTTGGTATCAGAGGGACCCCAGTTCTTC.